These 20 T cell receptor beta chains were all obtained from the same sample, sequenced in a study of T-cell memory formation after mild COVID-19. TCRdb redid the calling of the 5' RACE reads with MiXCR, one entry per CDR3 protein. The sample has fewer than 90,000 distinct CDR3 sequences; approximately 15% are singletons. The sample consisted of PBMCs or a T cell subset sorted from them (not recorded which). The receptors originated from an adult woman who had mild COVID-19 (a few samples of this study predate the infection). Cell type and time point are not known.

This clonotype turned up a few times. The CDR3 DNA is TGCGCCAGCAGCTTGGTACAGGGCGATTACAATGAGCAGTTCTTC. This sequence encodes CASSLVQGDYNEQFF. The V and J genes are TRBV5-1 and TRBJ2-1; tentative D call: TRBD1 (6 bases). V was shortened by 0 bases and J by 4 bases, with 11 bases between the two germline ends. The CDR3 sequence is 15 residues long. Germline lookup yields CDR1 SGHRS and CDR2 YFSETQ.

This clonotype was detected a few times. CDR3 amino acids: CASSKELAGVNEQFF. In DNA form, the CDR3 reads TGTGCCAGCAGTAAGGAACTAGCGGGAGTCAATGAGCAGTTCTTC. The genes are TRBV25-1 and TRBJ2-1; 11 nucleotides match TRBD2. Losses at the gene ends were 5 bases for V and 6 bases for J; bases not matched to a gene: 6. The V gene's germline CDR1 is MGHDK and CDR2 SYGVNS. This CDR3 contains 15 residues.

V gene TRBV2 combines with J gene TRBJ1-2; D is ambiguous. Trimming stripped 2 bases from V and 8 bases from J, with 12 bases between. The CDR3 consists of 13 residues. Germline values: CDR1 SNHLY, CDR2 FYNNEI. The CDR3 region is CASSELWPGGYTF. Here the CDR3 DNA reads TGTGCCAGCAGTGAATTATGGCCTGGCGGCTACACCTTC.

This clonotype was detected a few times. This CDR3 is CATSDLDRGEAFF. Here the CDR3 DNA reads TGTGCCACCAGTGACCTAGACAGGGGTGAGGCTTTCTTT. This rearrangement joins TRBV24-1 to TRBJ1-1; 8 nucleotides line up with TRBD1. The V gene's germline CDR1 is KGHDR and CDR2 SFDVKD. The CDR3 length is 13 residues. The ends lost 4 bases at V and 11 bases at J; junction bases unmatched: 8.

This clonotype has more than one count but fewer than ten. The chain couples TRBV7-7 to TRBJ2-3; no clear D gene. V was cut by 1 base and J by 2 bases, with 4 bases left in between. Germline assignment: CDR1 SSHAT and CDR2 FNYEAQ (reference sequence). This CDR3 spans 13 amino acids. The CDR3 nucleotides read TGTGCCAGCAGCTTAGGGACCACAGATACGCAGTATTTT. This encodes CASSLGTTDTQYF. Full variable domain (outside the CDR3, taken from reference TRBV7-7 and TRBJ2-3): GAGVSQSPRYKVTKRGQDVTLRCDPISSHATLYWYQQALGQGPEFLTYFNYEAQPDKSGLPSDRFSAERPEGSISTLTIQRTEQRDSAMYRCASSLGTTDTQYFGPGTRLTVL.

The table lists this clonotype with a count of one. V and J are TRBV29-1 and TRBJ2-3; TRBD2 matches 8 bases. The CDR3 consists of 18 residues. V gave up 6 bases and J gave up 0 bases; unmatched junction bases: 17. The V gene's germline CDR1 is SQVTM and CDR2 ANQGSEA. The CDR3: CSVGLWAGGAFSTDTQYF. The CDR3 nucleotides read TGCAGCGTGGGACTATGGGCGGGGGGAGCCTTTAGCACAGATACGCAGTATTTT.

This clonotype was picked up many times. The genes are TRBV7-8 and TRBJ2-1; 12 bases align to TRBD2. This CDR3 spans 19 amino acids. Trimming took 4 bases from V and 2 from J; bases not matched to a gene: 12. CDR1 SGHVS and CDR2 FQNEAQ come from the germline V gene. CDR3 amino acids: CASSYDRLAGVSTYNEQFF. CDR3 coding DNA: TGTGCCAGCAGCTATGACAGACTAGCGGGAGTTTCTACCTACAATGAGCAGTTCTTC.

This clonotype was observed a few times. The chain links TRBV29-1 to TRBJ1-1; TRBD1 is a possible D gene (5 bases). The CDR3 loop spans 14 amino acids. The germline gives CDR1 SQVTM, CDR2 ANQGSEA. The V gene lost 5 bases and the J gene lost 0 bases, with 13 bases spanning the gap. As DNA, the CDR3 is TGCAGCGTTTACCTTTGGGGGTTGAACACTGAAGCTTTCTTT. This translates into CSVYLWGLNTEAFF.

This clonotype was seen a few times. The chain carries TRBV24-1 and TRBJ1-5, with D hard to call. Trimming took off 4 bases at V and 4 bases at J, with 7 bases between the two ends. The germline gives CDR1 KGHDR, CDR2 SFDVKD. The CDR3 covers 13 residues. DNA of the CDR3: TGTGCCACCAGTGAGGAAGGGAATCAGCCCCAGCATTTT. Its translation: CATSEEGNQPQHF.

There are a few counts of this clonotype. V and J are TRBV20-1 and TRBJ2-1; 8 nucleotides match TRBD2. The CDR3 extends over 13 amino acids. The trim removed 3 bases at V and 6 bases at J, leaving 4 bases unmatched. Germline V gives CDR1 DFQATT, CDR2 SNEGSKA (reference sequence). The CDR3 loop reads CSARTLAGNEQFF. CDR3 bases: TGCAGTGCTAGGACGCTAGCGGGCAATGAGCAGTTCTTC.

A few counts support this clonotype. This chain uses TRBV4-1 with TRBJ2-7; TRBD1 matches at 9 bases. CDR3 length: 16 amino acids. The germline V gene encodes CDR1 MGHRA and CDR2 YSYEKL. The trim removed 3 bases at V and 1 base at J, leaving 7 bases unmatched. The CDR3 sequence: CASSHPTGTGSYEQYF. The CDR3 nucleotides are TGCGCCAGCAGCCATCCCACCGGGACAGGGTCCTACGAGCAGTACTTC.

The sample holds a few counts of this clonotype. The genes are TRBV12-3 or TRBV12-4 and TRBJ1-5; 10 bases map to TRBD1. The ends lost 6 bases at V and 2 bases at J; junction bases unmatched: 4. This CDR3 contains 15 residues. The CDR3 reads CASSTGTGGNQPQHF. In DNA form, the CDR3 reads TGTGCCAGCAGCACCGGGACAGGGGGCAATCAGCCCCAGCATTTT.

This clonotype appeared a few times. The chain combines TRBV25-1 with TRBJ1-2, with D tentatively TRBD1 (5 bases). Germline CDR1 MGHDK, CDR2 SYGVNS. The CDR3 extends over 14 amino acids. V shed 7 bases and J shed 6 bases, with 18 bases lying between them. CDR3 nucleotides: TGTGCCAGCACCAGAGCCGGGGGAAACAATGGCTACACCTTC. It encodes CASTRAGGNNGYTF.

The sample holds a few counts of this clonotype. This chain connects TRBV7-3 to TRBJ2-7; TRBD2 matches at 10 bases. This CDR3 has 12 amino acids. The germline CDR1 and CDR2 sequences are SGHTA and FQGTGA. Trimming removed 5 bases from V and 5 bases from J; junction bases left unmatched: 0. This chain's CDR3 is CASSSGGDEQYF. The DNA for the CDR3 is TGTGCCAGCAGCAGCGGGGGGGACGAGCAGTACTTC. The variable domain in full, with the rest retrieved from reference TRBV7-3 and TRBJ2-7, is GAGVSQTPSNKVTEKGKYVELRCDPISGHTALYWYRQSLGQGPEFLIYFQGTGAADDSGLPNDRFFAVRPEGSVSTLKIQRTERGDSAVYLCASSSGGDEQYFGPGTRLTVT.

The chain has TRBV5-1 and TRBJ2-1; TRBD1 is a possible D gene (5 bases). The V and J ends lost 4 bases and 0 bases respectively, with 11 bases between them. CDR3 size: 15 residues. Germline values: CDR1 SGHRS, CDR2 YFSETQ. In DNA, the CDR3 is TGCGCCAGCAGCATAGACAGTGGCTCCTACAATGAGCAGTTCTTC. Translating it yields CASSIDSGSYNEQFF. The full variable domain, rest sourced from reference TRBV5-1 and TRBJ2-1, is KAGVTQTPRYLIKTRGQQVTLSCSPISGHRSVSWYQQTPGQGLQFLFEYFSETQRNKGNFPGRFSGRQFSNSRSEMNVSTLELGDSALYLCASSIDSGSYNEQFFGPGTRLTVL.

This clonotype occurred many times. The J gene is TRBJ2-7, the V gene TRBV20-1; no clear D gene. V lost 0 bases, J lost 2 bases, and 8 bases lay in between. The CDR3 runs 13 residues. Germline lookup yields CDR1 DFQATT and CDR2 SNEGSKA (reference sequence). DNA of the CDR3: TGCAGTGCTAGAGATGCGGCTACCTACGAGCAGTACTTC. It translates to CSARDAATYEQYF.

The table lists this clonotype with a few counts. J is TRBJ2-7 and V is TRBV7-9; no clear D gene. The CDR3 loop spans 13 amino acids. The germline V and J ends were trimmed by 5 bases and 6 bases, with 14 bases remaining between them. Per germline, CDR1 SEHNR and CDR2 FQNEAQ (reference sequence). For the CDR3, the DNA is TGTGCCAGCAGCCATAATCTAGTCAGCGAGCAGTACTTC. Amino acid sequence: CASSHNLVSEQYF.

In this sample, this clonotype turned up many times. The J gene is TRBJ2-1, the V gene TRBV4-2, with TRBD2 identical over 10 bases. Germline V lookup: CDR1 LGHNA, CDR2 YNFKEQ. With V trimmed by 0 bases and J by 8 bases, 7 bases remained unmatched. The CDR3 is 16 amino acids. The DNA for the CDR3 is TGTGCCAGCAGCCAAGATCAGAGCGGGAGGGATTATGAGCAGTTCTTC. This sequence encodes CASSQDQSGRDYEQFF.

The chain carries TRBV4-1 and TRBJ2-3, with D possibly TRBD2 on 5 matching bases. Deletions cut 4 bases from V and 5 bases from J, with 16 bases between. The CDR3 spans 15 residues. CDR1 MGHRA and CDR2 YSYEKL come from the germline V gene. The CDR3 nucleotides read TGCGCCAGCAGCCGGCGGACGGAGGATAAAGATACGCAGTATTTT. Its translation: CASSRRTEDKDTQYF.

In this sample, this clonotype turned up many times. The V gene is TRBV12-3 or TRBV12-4, the J gene TRBJ2-2; a possible D gene is TRBD2 (7 bases). The CDR3 loop spans 13 amino acids. The V end was cut by 6 bases, the J end by 6 bases, with 11 bases between. CDR3 protein: CASRLGGAGELFF. The CDR3 coding sequence is TGTGCCAGCAGGCTAGGGGGGGCCGGGGAGCTGTTTTTT.